A selection of T cell receptor beta chains follows, all from one sample in a study of blood T cell repertoires in COVID-19. The data were produced by immunoSEQ multiplex PCR, yet TCRdb's version contains in-frame clones alone and is incomplete. The table has 380,000 or so clones, roughly nine tenths seen once. Material: peripheral blood. The receptors originated from a man between 40 and 49 years old with acute or convalescent COVID-19. Both conserved end residues are part of each CDR3. Each record gives: clone size, V gene, J gene, D gene, CDR3 protein, CDR3 DNA. D genes are given only for firm matches. The size of a clone is reported for some rows only, either as once, few or many, or as a class for expanded clones.

>NA|TRBV5-6|TRBJ1-2|NA
CASSLQDSGYGYTF
TGTGCCAGCAGCTTACAGGACAGTGGGTATGGCTACACCTTC
>NA|TRBV7-3|TRBJ1-2|NA
CASSPTGEGYGYTF
TGTGCCAGCAGCCCAACGGGGGAGGGATATGGCTACACCTTC
>NA|TRBV5-1|TRBJ2-3|TRBD1
CASSLVSGQSTDTQYF
TGCGCCAGCAGCTTGGTCTCGGGACAGAGCACAGATACGCAGTATTTT
>NA|TRBV19|TRBJ1-1|NA
CASLTGNTEAFF
TGTGCCAGTTTAACAGGGAACACTGAAGCTTTCTTT
>NA|TRBV2|TRBJ1-5|NA
CASSEIPGQGNNQPQHF
TGTGCCAGCAGTGAAATCCCTGGTCAGGGAAACAATCAGCCCCAGCATTTT
>many|TRBV7-3|TRBJ2-1|TRBD2
CASSPRPSGGYNEQFF
TGTGCCAGCAGCCCCCGACCTAGCGGGGGGTACAATGAGCAGTTCTTC
>NA|TRBV7-2|TRBJ2-7|TRBD1
CASSLEGGRGSWTYEQYF
TGTGCCAGCAGCTTAGAAGGGGGCAGGGGATCATGGACCTACGAGCAGTACTTC
>NA|TRBV30|TRBJ1-2|TRBD1
CAWDYAGGFNYGYTF
TGTGCCTGGGACTACGCAGGGGGCTTTAACTATGGCTACACCTTC
>NA|TRBV27|TRBJ2-1|TRBD1
CASSPNQGAVNEQFF
TGTGCCAGCAGTCCCAACCAGGGGGCGGTCAATGAGCAGTTCTTC
>NA|TRBV29-1|TRBJ2-2|TRBD2
CSVEVPGLAGGPTGELFF
TGCAGCGTTGAAGTACCGGGACTAGCGGGAGGGCCGACCGGGGAGCTGTTTTTT
>NA|TRBV27|TRBJ2-3|TRBD1
CASSLLAGTGGTDTQYF
TGTGCCAGCAGTTTATTGGCTGGGACAGGCGGCACAGATACGCAGTATTTT
>NA|TRBV9|TRBJ2-7|NA
CASSVSSDVYEQYF
TGTGCCAGCAGCGTAAGCAGCGACGTATACGAGCAGTACTTC
>NA|TRBV4-2|TRBJ2-3|TRBD2
CASSQKVSGGAGDTQYF
TGTGCCAGCAGCCAAAAAGTGAGCGGGGGGGCCGGAGATACGCAGTATTTT
>NA|TRBV7-8|TRBJ2-7|NA
CASVTNEHSYEQYF
TGTGCCAGCGTAACTAACGAACACTCGTACGAGCAGTACTTC
>once|TRBV4-1|TRBJ1-4|NA
CASSQVIRGTNEKLFF
TGCGCCAGCAGCCAAGTTATCAGGGGCACTAATGAAAAACTGTTTTTT
>NA|TRBV27|TRBJ2-2|TRBD2
CASSLRTSGSSGELFF
TGTGCCAGCAGTCTACGGACTAGCGGGAGTTCGGGGGAGCTGTTTTTT
>once|TRBV19|TRBJ1-5|NA
CASSTTDSLNQPQHF
TGTGCCAGTAGTACCACGGACAGCCTTAATCAGCCCCAGCATTTT
>NA|TRBV3-1/TRBV3-2|TRBJ1-2|TRBD1
CASSQYGGQGTIYGYTF
TGTGCCAGCAGCCAATACGGAGGACAGGGAACAATTTATGGCTACACCTTC
>NA|TRBV5-1|TRBJ1-3|NA
CASSFGGFAGNTIYF
TGCGCCAGCAGCTTTGGGGGGTTCGCTGGAAACACCATATATTTT
>NA|TRBV10-3|TRBJ1-5|NA
CAIRSGVGNQPQHF
TGTGCCATCAGATCAGGGGTCGGCAATCAGCCCCAGCATTTT
>NA|TRBV18|TRBJ1-5|NA
CASSPGGGNQPQHF
TGTGCCAGCTCACCGGGGGGGGGTAATCAGCCCCAGCATTTT
>once|TRBV27|TRBJ2-7|NA
CASSLRTSAATYEQYF
TGTGCCAGCAGTTTAAGAACCTCGGCAGCGACCTACGAGCAGTACTTC
>NA|TRBV5-4|TRBJ2-1|NA
CASSSSGSADEQFF
TGTGCCAGCAGCTCTTCGGGATCCGCCGATGAGCAGTTCTTC
>NA|TRBV7-3|TRBJ2-7|TRBD1
CASSPRLGTENYEQYF
TGTGCCAGCAGCCCCCGTCTCGGGACAGAGAACTACGAGCAGTACTTC
>NA|TRBV29-1|TRBJ2-2|NA
CSVDPGVGTGELFF
TGCAGCGTTGATCCGGGAGTGGGCACCGGGGAGCTGTTTTTT
>few|TRBV30|TRBJ2-2|NA
CAWSLSPRAGELFF
TGTGCCTGGAGCCTTTCCCCACGGGCCGGGGAGCTGTTTTTT
>NA|TRBV2|TRBJ2-2|NA
CASATEGGNTGELFF
TGTGCCAGCGCGACGGAGGGGGGGAATACCGGGGAGCTGTTTTTT
>NA|TRBV27|TRBJ2-3|TRBD2
CASSLSGPAGDRTDTQYF
TGTGCCAGCAGTTTATCGGGCCCGGCGGGAGACCGTACAGATACGCAGTATTTT
>NA|TRBV9|TRBJ1-1|TRBD1
CASSAETGVGTEAFF
TGTGCCAGCAGCGCCGAGACAGGGGTCGGCACTGAAGCTTTCTTT
>NA|TRBV28|TRBJ2-1|TRBD2
CASSSERELPYNEQFF
TGTGCCAGCAGTTCCGAGCGGGAGCTCCCTTACAATGAGCAGTTCTTC
>once|TRBV6-2/TRBV6-3|TRBJ1-3|NA
CASSYSIYRAGNTIYF
TGTGCCAGCAGTTACTCGATCTACAGGGCCGGAAACACCATATATTTT
>NA|TRBV10-3|TRBJ1-2|NA
CAISDRASYGYTF
TGTGCCATCAGTGACAGGGCAAGCTATGGCTACACCTTC
>NA|TRBV6-5|TRBJ2-7|NA
CASSLGQFSYEQYF
TGTGCCAGCAGTCTAGGCCAGTTCTCCTACGAGCAGTACTTC
>NA|TRBV4-2|TRBJ2-1|TRBD2
CASSQDIIAGGSEQFF
TGTGCCAGCAGCCAAGATATAATAGCGGGGGGTAGTGAGCAGTTCTTC
>NA|TRBV7-9|TRBJ2-6|NA
CASSLGQGFLVGANVLTF
TGTGCCAGCAGCTTAGGTCAGGGTTTTCTAGTTGGGGCCAACGTCCTGACTTTC
>NA|TRBV7-3|TRBJ2-1|TRBD2
CASSSLLAGGLSDEQFF
TGTGCCAGCAGCTCTCTACTAGCGGGAGGGCTCTCGGATGAGCAGTTCTTC
>NA|TRBV5-5|TRBJ1-1|NA
CASSLAYTVLLNTEAFF
TGTGCCAGCAGCTTGGCCTATACAGTATTGTTAAACACTGAAGCTTTCTTT
>NA|TRBV11-1|TRBJ2-5|NA
CASSPSGGEAQYF
TGTGCCAGCAGCCCTTCGGGGGGCGAAGCCCAGTACTTC
>NA|TRBV7-6|TRBJ2-2|NA
CASSSTLGVDPGELFF
TGTGCCAGCAGCTCCACTCTGGGCGTGGATCCCGGGGAGCTGTTTTTT
>NA|TRBV11-2|TRBJ2-5|TRBD1
CASSGRGQETQYF
TGTGCCAGCAGCGGCAGGGGGCAAGAGACCCAGTACTTC
>NA|TRBV25-1|TRBJ1-1|NA
CASTPTPGGTEAFF
TGTGCCAGCACGCCCACCCCCGGGGGCACTGAAGCTTTCTTT
>NA|TRBV28|TRBJ1-2|TRBD1
CASSYGTGRGYGYTF
TGTGCCAGCAGTTATGGGACAGGGCGTGGCTATGGCTACACCTTC
>NA|TRBV5-1|TRBJ1-4|TRBD1
CASSPLTGRNEKLFF
TGCGCCAGCAGCCCTCTGACAGGGCGGAATGAAAAACTGTTTTTT
>NA|TRBV3-1/TRBV3-2|TRBJ2-3|NA
CASSLASLPDTQYF
TGTGCCAGCAGCCTCGCTAGTTTGCCAGATACGCAGTATTTT
>NA|TRBV4-3|TRBJ2-2|NA
CASSQDAGGVTVNTGELFF
TGCGCCAGCAGCCAGGATGCCGGTGGAGTCACGGTGAACACCGGGGAGCTGTTTTTT
>once|TRBV28|TRBJ1-6|NA
CASSFQTYNSPLHF
TGTGCCAGCAGTTTTCAGACCTATAATTCACCCCTCCACTTT
>NA|TRBV27|TRBJ1-5|TRBD1
CASSPGQGYQPQHF
TGTGCCAGCAGCCCGGGACAGGGTTACCAGCCCCAGCATTTT
>NA|TRBV5-4|TRBJ2-7|TRBD1
CASSLVGTGAYEQYF
TGTGCCAGCAGCTTGGTCGGGACAGGGGCCTACGAGCAGTACTTC
>NA|TRBV9|TRBJ2-1|TRBD2
CASSVGPVRGDAIF
TGTGCCAGCAGCGTAGGGCCTGTTCGGGGGGACGCGATCTTC
>NA|TRBV7-3|TRBJ2-2|TRBD1
CASSLGQGLSNTGELFF
TGTGCCAGCAGCTTGGGACAGGGGCTCTCGAACACCGGGGAGCTGTTTTTT
>NA|TRBV5-1|TRBJ2-2|NA
CASSLDRFPGELFF
TGCGCCAGCAGCTTGGACAGGTTCCCCGGGGAGCTGTTTTTT
>NA|TRBV10-3|TRBJ2-1|TRBD1
CAISGDRVQFF
TGTGCCATCAGTGGAGACAGGGTGCAGTTCTTC
>NA|TRBV7-9|TRBJ2-1|NA
CASSPTSRLHNEQFF
TGTGCCAGCAGCCCTACGTCGAGACTCCACAATGAGCAGTTCTTC
>NA|TRBV3-1/TRBV3-2|TRBJ2-7|NA
CASSHGQSVYEQYF
TGTGCCAGCAGCCATGGACAATCCGTCTACGAGCAGTACTTC